Below, 26 T cell receptor beta chains from the same sample are listed, as sequenced in a study of T cell responses to AZD1222 COVID-19 vaccine. Only in-frame clones appear in the TCRdb table, and some are missing; sequencing was by immunoSEQ multiplex PCR. The sample contains more than 110,000 clones, roughly 91% of which appear only once. The material was peripheral blood, obtained on day 0 of AZD1222 vaccination. The receptor set was obtained from an adult in good health.

The chain carries TRBV12-3 or TRBV12-4 and TRBJ2-1, with D unclear. With 6 bases removed from V and 4 bases from J, the gap between germline ends came to 10 bases. This CDR3 region has 13 residues. This CDR3 reads CASSATDYNEQFF. The CDR3 DNA is TGTGCCAGCAGCGCCACTGATTACAATGAGCAGTTCTTC.

The chain links TRBV5-3 to TRBJ2-4, with 7 bases aligning to TRBD2. TRBV5-3 is an ORF, and what it does is uncertain. Trimming at V came to 4 bases and at J to 0 bases, leaving 19 bases not matched to a gene. The CDR3 extends over 20 amino acids. The CDR3 DNA follows: TGTGCCAGAAGCCAGAACCGACTAGCCAGGGTTCTCCCAGCCAAAAACATTCAGTACTTC. Encoded protein: CARSQNRLARVLPAKNIQYF.

The chain employs TRBV2 and TRBJ2-2, with D possibly being TRBD2 (6 bases). The V end lost 2 bases, the J end lost 1 base, and 8 bases lay between the germline ends. The CDR3 length is 15 residues. The germline V gene encodes CDR1 SNHLY and CDR2 FYNNEI. CDR3 residues: CASSELALNTGELFF. In nucleotides, the CDR3 is TGTGCCAGCAGTGAACTAGCGCTGAACACCGGGGAGCTGTTTTTT. Using reference TRBV2 and TRBJ2-2 for the parts outside the CDR3, the full variable domain is EPEVTQTPSHQVTQMGQEVILRCVPISNHLYFYWYRQILGQKVEFLVSFYNNEISEKSEIFDDQFSVERPDGSNFTLKIRSTKLEDSAMYFCASSELALNTGELFFGEGSRLTVL.

This sequence joins TRBV28 and TRBJ1-1; TRBD1 matches 9 bases. CDR1 is MDHEN, CDR2 SYDVKM, per germline. The CDR3 is made up of 12 amino acids. J was trimmed by 13 bases and V by 8 bases; bases with no gene match: 11. CDR3: CASGTGPFEGFF. As DNA, the CDR3 is TGTGCCAGCGGGACAGGGCCCTTTGAGGGTTTCTTT.

In its sample, this clone was seen once. The chain combines TRBV5-5 with TRBJ2-1; D is perhaps TRBD1 (5 bases). The ends were cut back, 0 bases at V and 8 bases at J, with 12 bases in the middle. CDR3 length equals 14 residues. Germline CDR1 SGHKS, CDR2 YYEKEE (reference sequence). CDR3 region: CASSLEYPGYEQFF. The CDR3 DNA reads as TGTGCCAGCAGCTTGGAATACCCAGGGTATGAGCAGTTCTTC.

The chain joins TRBV28 to TRBJ1-2; D gene uncertain. V lost 6 bases and J 4 bases, leaving 15 bases between the germline ends. Germline lookup yields CDR1 MDHEN and CDR2 SYDVKM. This CDR3 is 14 amino acids long. The CDR3 sequence is CASRRPLGTYGYTF. Here the CDR3 DNA reads TGTGCCAGCAGACGCCCGCTAGGAACCTATGGCTACACCTTC.

The chain couples TRBV5-1 to TRBJ2-1; 11 bases agree with TRBD2. In germline, CDR1 is SGHRS, CDR2 YFSETQ. Unmatched junction bases numbered 7, after V lost 4 bases and J lost 4 bases. This CDR3 is 16 amino acids long. Here the CDR3 DNA reads TGCGCCAGCAGCCTAAACCTAGCGGGGGGTTACAATGAGCAGTTCTTC. This encodes CASSLNLAGGYNEQFF.

The chain is built from TRBV10-3 and TRBJ2-2; possibly TRBD2 for D (5 bases). Germline-derived CDR1 and CDR2 are ENHRY and SYGVKD. V was trimmed by 11 bases and J by 4 bases, leaving 23 bases between them. This CDR3 comprises 16 residues. CDR3 amino acids: CASNRGELLVTGELFF. Here the CDR3 DNA reads TGTGCCTCGAACCGGGGAGAACTCCTAGTCACCGGGGAGCTGTTTTTT.

The chain combines TRBV21-1 with TRBJ2-5; the table names TRBD1, a call not compared with the DNA. TRBV21-1 counts as a pseudogene. CDR3 length: 14 amino acids. In nucleotides, the CDR3 is TGTGCCAGCAGTTCTTCAGGGGGTAGAGAGACCCAGTACTTC. Translation gives CASSSSGGRETQYF.

This sequence joins TRBV30 and TRBJ1-4, with D unclear. V dropped 5 bases and J dropped 0 bases, with 7 bases sitting between them. There are 13 residues in the CDR3. CDR1 is GTSNPN, CDR2 SVGIG, per germline (reference sequence). The CDR3 DNA reads TGTGCCTGGCAGAGGGCAACTAATGAAAAACTGTTTTTT. This sequence encodes CAWQRATNEKLFF.

V gene TRBV21-1 combines with J gene TRBJ2-7; TRBD1, the table's D call, lacks a check against the DNA. TRBV21-1 is tagged as a pseudogene. The CDR3 extends over 14 amino acids. CDR3 amino acids: CASSRTTAKYEQYF. CDR3 sequence (DNA): TGTGCCAGCAGCCGAACGACAGCTAAGTACGAGCAGTACTTC.

The CDR3 loop is CASSRSQGTANYGYTF. CDR3 sequence (DNA): TGCGCCAGCAGCCGATCACAGGGGACAGCTAACTATGGCTACACCTTC. This chain joins TRBV4-1 and TRBJ1-2, with 7 positions matching TRBD1. Germline V gene lookup returns CDR1 MGHRA and CDR2 YSYEKL. J lost 0 bases, V lost 4 bases, and 8 bases had no gene match. The CDR3 is 16 amino acids.

This clone was observed a few times. The chain's CDR3 is CATSREDLPISNQPQHF. The CDR3 DNA reads TGTGCCACCAGCAGAGAGGACTTACCTATTAGCAATCAGCCCCAGCATTTT. The chain links TRBV15 to TRBJ1-5; D gene unclear. CDR3 size: 17 residues. V lost 0 bases and J lost 0, with 12 bases in between. Per the germline V gene, CDR1 is LNHNV and CDR2 is YYDKDF (reference sequence).

The rearrangement uses TRBV4-1 and TRBJ2-7; TRBD1 matches at 7 bases. Trimming at V came to 3 bases and at J to 3 bases, leaving 5 bases not matched to a gene. This CDR3 contains 14 residues. Looked up from germline, CDR1 is MGHRA and CDR2 is YSYEKL. CDR3 in DNA: TGCGCCAGCAGCCACGACCGGGACAGCTACGAGCAGTACTTC. It codes for CASSHDRDSYEQYF.

The rearrangement uses TRBV14 and TRBJ1-3; D is unclear. Germline V gives CDR1 SGHDN, CDR2 FVKESK. V dropped 7 bases and J dropped 0 bases, with 4 bases sitting between them. This CDR3 comprises 12 residues. Written as DNA, the CDR3 is TGTGCCAGCAAAGGCTCTGGAAACACCATATATTTT. This gives the protein CASKGSGNTIYF.

This chain links TRBV6-1 with TRBJ1-2; D gene uncertain. Germline values: CDR1 MNHNS, CDR2 SASEGT. The ends were cut back, 0 bases at V and 9 bases at J, with 17 bases in the middle. The CDR3 length is 15 residues. CDR3 residues: CASSEARSGSGSYTF. The CDR3, as DNA: TGTGCCAGCAGTGAAGCGCGTTCCGGGTCTGGGAGCTACACCTTC.

This chain joins TRBV27 and TRBJ2-5, with TRBD1 matching 7 bases. The V gene end was trimmed by 3 bases and the J gene end by 4 bases; junction bases not matched to a gene: 2. The CDR3 is 13 amino acids. Per the germline V gene, CDR1 is MNHEY and CDR2 is SMNVEV (reference sequence). CDR3 protein: CASSFRDRETQYF. Written as DNA, the CDR3 is TGTGCCAGCAGTTTCCGGGACAGAGAGACCCAGTACTTC.

The chain employs TRBV30 and TRBJ1-2; 9 nucleotides align to TRBD1. Germline lookup yields CDR1 GTSNPN and CDR2 SVGIG (reference sequence). The J segment lost 3 bases and the V segment lost 0 bases, leaving 11 bases of the junction unmatched. This CDR3 is built from 17 residues. CDR3 sequence (DNA): TGTGCCTGGAGTGTACGGACAGGGGCAGGTTCTCACTATGGCTACACCTTC. It translates to CAWSVRTGAGSHYGYTF.

This chain connects TRBV6-4 to TRBJ2-5; TRBD2 aligns across 10 bases. The germline CDR1 and CDR2 sequences are MRHNA and SNTAGT. CDR3 length: 16 residues. V gave up 3 bases and J gave up 5 bases; unmatched junction bases: 9. CDR3 in amino acids: CASSEGSGGASETQYF. The CDR3 DNA reads TGTGCCAGCAGTGAGGGGAGCGGGGGGGCTTCGGAGACCCAGTACTTC.

The gene calls are TRBV11-2 and TRBJ2-5; D is unresolved. The germline V and J ends were trimmed by 2 bases and 5 bases, with 6 bases remaining between them. Germline V gene data show CDR1 as SGHAT and CDR2 as FQNNGV. The CDR3 covers 12 residues. The DNA of the CDR3 is TGTGCCAGCAGCTTATGGTGGGAGACCCAGTACTTC. As protein: CASSLWWETQYF. The full variable domain, its missing parts supplied by reference TRBV11-2 and TRBJ2-5, is EAGVAQSPRYKIIEKRQSVAFWCNPISGHATLYWYQQILGQGPKLLIQFQNNGVVDDSQLPKDRFSAERLKGVDSTLKIQPAKLEDSAVYLCASSLWWETQYFGPGTRLLVL.

The chain carries TRBV11-3 and TRBJ2-5, with D perhaps given as TRBD1 or TRBD2 (6 bases each). CDR3 length: 15 amino acids. The V gene's germline CDR1 is SGHNT and CDR2 YENEEA. The V end lost 3 bases, the J end lost 1 base, and 12 bases lay between the germline ends. The CDR3 is CASSFTRGPQETQYF. The CDR3 nucleotides are TGTGCCAGCAGCTTTACCCGGGGGCCCCAAGAGACCCAGTACTTC.

The chain joins TRBV23-1 to TRBJ1-1, with D possibly TRBD1 on 6 matching bases. TRBV23-1 is an open reading frame, and its role is uncertain. This CDR3 has 18 residues. The V and J ends lost 0 bases and 4 bases respectively, with 21 bases between them. CDR3 nucleotides: TGCGCCAGCAGTCAATCGGTGGGACACTCGGTCGGGGGCACTGAAGCTTTCTTT. Protein product: CASSQSVGHSVGGTEAFF.

The chain carries TRBV5-1 and TRBJ1-4; D possibly corresponds to TRBD1 (6 bases). The germline V gene has CDR1 SGHRS and CDR2 YFSETQ. The CDR3 is 14 residues long. Trimming removed 1 base from V and 8 bases from J, with 12 bases in between. DNA of the CDR3: TGCGCCAGCAGCTTGACACGGGACATGGAAAAACTGTTTTTT. Translated, it gives CASSLTRDMEKLFF. The full variable domain, its missing parts supplied by reference TRBV5-1 and TRBJ1-4, is KAGVTQTPRYLIKTRGQQVTLSCSPISGHRSVSWYQQTPGQGLQFLFEYFSETQRNKGNFPGRFSGRQFSNSRSEMNVSTLELGDSALYLCASSLTRDMEKLFFGSGTQLSVL.

The V gene is TRBV13, the J gene TRBJ1-1, with a tentative D call TRBD1 (6 bases). The CDR3 spans 13 residues. Trimming took 3 bases from V and 6 from J, leaving 11 bases between them. Germline V lookup: CDR1 PRHDT, CDR2 FYEKMQ (reference sequence). CDR3 region: CASSLEQGSEAFF. The CDR3 DNA sequence: TGTGCCAGCAGCTTGGAACAGGGCTCTGAAGCTTTCTTT. Full variable domain (outside the CDR3, taken from reference TRBV13 and TRBJ1-1): AAGVIQSPRHLIKEKRETATLKCYPIPRHDTVYWYQQGPGQDPQFLISFYEKMQSDKGSIPDRFSAQQFSDYHSELNMSSLELGDSALYFCASSLEQGSEAFFGQGTRLTVV.

The V and J genes are TRBV7-3 and TRBJ2-1, with D tentatively TRBD1 (6 bases). This CDR3 comprises 14 residues. V gave up 4 bases and J gave up 6 bases, with 13 bases separating them. Germline CDR1 reads SGHTA; CDR2 reads FQGTGA. CDR3 sequence reads: CASSSGQLGNEQFF. Written as DNA, the CDR3 is TGTGCCAGCAGCTCGGGACAATTAGGCAATGAGCAGTTCTTC. Full variable domain (remainder filled in from reference TRBV7-3 and TRBJ2-1): GAGVSQTPSNKVTEKGKYVELRCDPISGHTALYWYRQSLGQGPEFLIYFQGTGAADDSGLPNDRFFAVRPEGSVSTLKIQRTERGDSAVYLCASSSGQLGNEQFFGPGTRLTVL.

The chain is built from TRBV19 and TRBJ2-3; TRBD2 might be the D (5 bases). V lost 5 bases to trimming and J lost 3 bases, with 9 bases between them. Germline values: CDR1 LNHDA, CDR2 SQIVND (reference sequence). The CDR3 covers 13 residues. The CDR3 DNA is TGTGCCAGTAGTTCTCTAGCTACAGATACGCAGTATTTT. Its protein product is CASSSLATDTQYF.